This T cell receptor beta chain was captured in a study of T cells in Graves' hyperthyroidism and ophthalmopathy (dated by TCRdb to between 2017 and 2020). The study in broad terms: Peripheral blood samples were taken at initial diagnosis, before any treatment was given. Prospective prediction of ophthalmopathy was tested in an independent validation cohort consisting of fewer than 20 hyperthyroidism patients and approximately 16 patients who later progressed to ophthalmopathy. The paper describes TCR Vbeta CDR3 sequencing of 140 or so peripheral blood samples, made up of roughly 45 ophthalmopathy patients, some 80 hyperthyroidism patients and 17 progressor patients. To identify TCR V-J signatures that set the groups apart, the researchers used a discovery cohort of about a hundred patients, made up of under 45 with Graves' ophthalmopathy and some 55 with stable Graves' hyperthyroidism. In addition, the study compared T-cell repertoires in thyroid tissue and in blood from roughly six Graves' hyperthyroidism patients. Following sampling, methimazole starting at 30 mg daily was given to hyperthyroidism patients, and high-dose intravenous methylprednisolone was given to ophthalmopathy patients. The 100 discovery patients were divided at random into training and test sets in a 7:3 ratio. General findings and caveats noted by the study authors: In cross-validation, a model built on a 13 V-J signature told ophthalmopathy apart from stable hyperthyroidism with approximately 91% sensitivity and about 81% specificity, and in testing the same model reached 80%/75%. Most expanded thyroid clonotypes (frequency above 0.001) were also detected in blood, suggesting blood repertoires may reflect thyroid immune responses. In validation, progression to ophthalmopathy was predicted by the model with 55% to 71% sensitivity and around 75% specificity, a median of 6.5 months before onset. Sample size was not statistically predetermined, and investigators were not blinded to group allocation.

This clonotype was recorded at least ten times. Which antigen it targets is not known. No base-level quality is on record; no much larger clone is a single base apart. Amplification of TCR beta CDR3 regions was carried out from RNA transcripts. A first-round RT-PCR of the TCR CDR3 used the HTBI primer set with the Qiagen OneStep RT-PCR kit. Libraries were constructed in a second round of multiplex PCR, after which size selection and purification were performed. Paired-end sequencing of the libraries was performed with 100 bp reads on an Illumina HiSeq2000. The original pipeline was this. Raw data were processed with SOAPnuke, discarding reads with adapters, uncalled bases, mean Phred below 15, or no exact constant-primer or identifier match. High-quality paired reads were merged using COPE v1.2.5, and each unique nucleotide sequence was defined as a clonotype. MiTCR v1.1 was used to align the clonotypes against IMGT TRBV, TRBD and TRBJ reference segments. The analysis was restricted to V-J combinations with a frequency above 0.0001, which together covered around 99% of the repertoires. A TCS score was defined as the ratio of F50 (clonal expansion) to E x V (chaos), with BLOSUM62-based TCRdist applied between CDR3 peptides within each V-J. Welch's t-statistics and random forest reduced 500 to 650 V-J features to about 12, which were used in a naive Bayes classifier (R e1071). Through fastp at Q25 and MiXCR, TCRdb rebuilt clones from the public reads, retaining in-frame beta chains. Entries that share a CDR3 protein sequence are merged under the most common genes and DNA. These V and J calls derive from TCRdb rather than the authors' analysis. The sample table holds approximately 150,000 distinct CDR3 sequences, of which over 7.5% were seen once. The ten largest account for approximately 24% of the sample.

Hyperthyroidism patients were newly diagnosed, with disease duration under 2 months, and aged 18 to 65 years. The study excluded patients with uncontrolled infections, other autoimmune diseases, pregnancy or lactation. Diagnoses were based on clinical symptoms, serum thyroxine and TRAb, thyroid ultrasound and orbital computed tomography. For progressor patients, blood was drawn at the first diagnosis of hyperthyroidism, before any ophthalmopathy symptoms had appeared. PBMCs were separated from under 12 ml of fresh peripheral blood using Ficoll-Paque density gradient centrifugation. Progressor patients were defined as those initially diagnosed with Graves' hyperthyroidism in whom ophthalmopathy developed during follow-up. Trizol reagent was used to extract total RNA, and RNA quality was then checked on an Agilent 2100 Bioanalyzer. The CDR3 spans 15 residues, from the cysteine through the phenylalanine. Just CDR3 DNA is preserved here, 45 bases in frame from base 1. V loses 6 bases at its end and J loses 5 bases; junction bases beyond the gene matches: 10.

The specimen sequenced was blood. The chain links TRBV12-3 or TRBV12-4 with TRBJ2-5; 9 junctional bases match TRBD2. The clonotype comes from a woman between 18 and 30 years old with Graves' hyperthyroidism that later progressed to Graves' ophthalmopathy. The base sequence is TGTGCCAGCAGCGTTTCGGCGGGGGGGCCGGAGACCCAGTACTTC. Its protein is CASSVSAGGPETQYF.